The 15 T cell receptor beta chains in this list originate from one sample, sequenced in a study of T cells in Graves' hyperthyroidism and ophthalmopathy. RNA transcripts provided the source from which TCR beta CDR3 regions were amplified. First-round RT-PCR targeting the TCR CDR3 was performed with the HTBI primer set. TCRdb reanalysed the multiplex PCR reads using MiXCR and keeps one entry per CDR3 protein. The sample consists of 400,000 to 600,000 distinct CDR3 sequences, around 20% of them appearing once. Sequencing was carried out using blood. The source of these receptors is a man younger than 35 with Graves' hyperthyroidism.

This clonotype has a handful of counts. The chain has TRBV28 and TRBJ1-1, with a possible D match to TRBD1 (5 bases). The CDR3 contains 15 residues. CDR1 MDHEN and CDR2 SYDVKM come from the germline V gene. V was clipped by 6 bases and J by 0 bases, with 14 bases between them. The CDR3 region has the DNA TGTGCCAGCAGCACCCCGGTGGGGGTGAACACTGAAGCTTTCTTT. Its translation is CASSTPVGVNTEAFF.

In its sample, this clonotype was seen many times. The V call is TRBV2, the J call TRBJ2-5; 8 bases line up with TRBD2. J lost 5 bases, V lost 4 bases, and 9 bases had no gene match. Germline CDR1 reads SNHLY; CDR2 reads FYNNEI. The CDR3 is made up of 15 amino acids. In DNA, the CDR3 is TGTGCCAGCAGTGCCTTCGGACTAGCCGGGGAGACCCAGTACTTC. Its protein is CASSAFGLAGETQYF.

Ten or more counts support this clonotype. V is TRBV20-1 and J is TRBJ1-2; a weak D match, TRBD1 (5 bases). Germline V gene data show CDR1 as DFQATT and CDR2 as SNEGSKA (reference sequence). V was cut by 3 bases and J by 6 bases, with 17 bases left in between. The CDR3 spans 14 residues. The CDR3 region is CSASHVGWGDGYTF. In DNA, the CDR3 is TGCAGTGCTAGCCATGTGGGGTGGGGCGATGGCTACACCTTC.

The chain has TRBV29-1 and TRBJ1-1; D is possibly TRBD1 (6 bases). V lost 7 bases to trimming and J lost 0 bases, with 9 bases between them. The germline V gene has CDR1 SQVTM and CDR2 ANQGSEA. This CDR3 comprises 12 residues. The CDR3 loop is CSGGQMNTEAFF. CDR3 DNA: TGCAGCGGAGGACAGATGAACACTGAAGCTTTCTTT.

The chain uses TRBV7-9 and TRBJ2-7; D call uncertain. This CDR3 is built from 12 residues. V was clipped by 1 base and J by 5 bases, with 6 bases between them. CDR1 and CDR2 (germline): SEHNR, FQNEAQ (reference sequence). CDR3 nucleotide sequence: TGTGCCAGCAGCTTAGTTCCTAACGAGCAGTACTTC. Its translation is CASSLVPNEQYF.

The chain uses TRBV20-1 and TRBJ2-5; D might be TRBD2 (6 bases). V lost 7 bases to trimming and J lost 9 bases, with 21 bases between them. Germline CDR1 reads DFQATT; CDR2 reads SNEGSKA (reference sequence). The CDR3 consists of 13 residues. The CDR3 loop is CSGSGTAKMAQYF. In DNA form, the CDR3 reads TGCAGTGGTAGCGGCACAGCTAAGATGGCCCAGTACTTC.

V and J are TRBV28 and TRBJ1-2; 7 nucleotides match TRBD1. The trim removed 2 bases at V and 6 bases at J, leaving 9 bases unmatched. Germline assignment: CDR1 MDHEN and CDR2 SYDVKM. This CDR3 is built from 15 residues. This CDR3 reads CASSLIDREGHGYTF. For the CDR3, the DNA is TGTGCCAGCAGTTTAATCGACAGGGAGGGACATGGCTACACCTTC.

This clonotype was recorded many times. The J gene is TRBJ1-5, the V gene TRBV6-1; the D is unclear. Trimming took 4 bases from V and 5 from J, leaving 9 bases between them. This CDR3 comprises 13 residues. The germline CDR1 and CDR2 sequences are MNHNS and SASEGT. In nucleotides, the CDR3 is TGTGCCAGCAGTGTACGTTGGGATCAGCCCCAGCATTTT. Protein product: CASSVRWDQPQHF.

The chain combines TRBV6-5 with TRBJ1-1; D possibly corresponds to TRBD1 (6 bases). CDR1 and CDR2 from the germline V gene are MNHEY and SVGAGI. V was clipped by 2 bases and J by 8 bases, with 12 bases between them. The CDR3 is made up of 13 amino acids. CDR3 protein: CASSYMGAREAFF. The DNA of the CDR3 is TGTGCCAGCAGTTACATGGGGGCTAGGGAAGCTTTCTTT.

Many counts were recorded for this clonotype. The chain employs TRBV5-6 and TRBJ2-5, with no clear D. Trimming left V 1 base short and J 1 base short, with 11 bases between. Germline V gene data show CDR1 as SGHDT and CDR2 as YYEEEE. The CDR3 contains 15 residues. The CDR3 DNA sequence: TGTGCCAGCAGCTTGATTCGTTCGATCCAAGAGACCCAGTACTTC. It translates to CASSLIRSIQETQYF.

This clonotype was seen repeatedly, ten times or more. J is TRBJ2-2 and V is TRBV7-3, with a weak D call TRBD2 (5 bases). The germline V gene encodes CDR1 SGHTA and CDR2 FQGTGA. The CDR3 runs 19 residues. V was trimmed by 1 base and J by 1 base, leaving 19 bases between them. This CDR3 is CASSLRRRVSWENTGELFF. DNA of the CDR3: TGTGCCAGCAGCTTAAGGAGGCGGGTATCTTGGGAGAACACCGGGGAGCTGTTTTTT.

This clonotype occurred many times. The V gene is TRBV5-1, the J gene TRBJ2-5; D is perhaps TRBD2 (5 bases). CDR3 length: 13 residues. Trimming left V 4 bases short and J 3 bases short, with 10 bases between. CDR1 is SGHRS and CDR2 is YFSETQ in the germline V gene. CDR3 DNA sequence: TGCGCCAGCAGCACGACTACGGAAGAGACCCAGTACTTC. Protein: CASSTTTEETQYF.

This clonotype was seen many times. The chain is built from TRBV20-1 and TRBJ2-5; D is unclear. Germline CDR1 and CDR2: DFQATT and SNEGSKA (reference sequence). This CDR3 region has 11 residues. CDR3 sequence: CSPLSQETQYF. The CDR3 nucleotides are TGCAGCCCACTATCCCAAGAGACCCAGTACTTC.

This clonotype came up many times. The V call is TRBV20-1, the J call TRBJ2-7; TRBD1 matches at 9 bases. Germline V CDR1 and CDR2: DFQATT, SNEGSKA (reference sequence). The V gene end was trimmed by 5 bases and the J gene end by 1 base; junction bases not matched to a gene: 6. The CDR3 has 14 residues. DNA of the CDR3: TGCAGTGCTGTGGACAGGGGCAAGTCCTACGAGCAGTACTTC. Its protein product is CSAVDRGKSYEQYF.

Only a few counts were recorded for this clonotype. The genes are TRBV4-1 and TRBJ2-7; 10 nucleotides match TRBD2. The length of the CDR3 is 19 residues. V shed 0 bases, J shed 5 bases, and the junction held 16 bases outside the gene matches. Germline loops: CDR1 MGHRA, CDR2 YSYEKL. The CDR3 bases are TGCGCCAGCAGCCAAGACTGGGCCAGAAGCGGGGGGGCCTTAGACGAGCAGTACTTC. Translation gives CASSQDWARSGGALDEQYF.